This T cell receptor beta chain was profiled in a study of blood T cell repertoires in COVID-19. In the study overall: Acute and convalescent COVID-19 specimens originated in the United States, Italy and Spain. Nucleic acid was either cDNA or gDNA, and it came from T cells, B-cell-depleted T cells, or PBMCs.

Followed longitudinally, the Seattle patients had been enrolled during active infection. Original data processing: Amplifying reference gene primers gave estimates of nucleated cell counts. Clones were sequenced by immunoSEQ multiplex PCR, and TCRdb holds only the in-frame ones, with some missing. Clone size and the V and J calls come from that table; the DNA yielded D and trimming. The data contain fewer than 600,000 clones, roughly nine tenths of them singletons. The CDR3 extends over 16 amino acids. Germline loops: CDR1 SNHLY, CDR2 FYNNEI. V was pared by 0 bases and J by 7 bases, with 6 bases of the junction left unmatched.

The rearrangement links TRBV2 to TRBJ2-1, with 10 bases that match TRBD2. What was sequenced was peripheral blood. The sequence came from a man aged 18 to 29 with COVID-19, enrolled during active disease. The CDR3 spells CASSEALLAGRNEQFF. Here the CDR3 DNA reads TGTGCCAGCAGTGAAGCATTACTAGCGGGGAGAAATGAGCAGTTCTTC. Looking up the rest from reference TRBV2 and TRBJ2-1 gives the full variable domain: EPEVTQTPSHQVTQMGQEVILRCVPISNHLYFYWYRQILGQKVEFLVSFYNNEISEKSEIFDDQFSVERPDGSNFTLKIRSTKLEDSAMYFCASSEALLAGRNEQFFGPGTRLTVL.